A single sample is the source of the 20 T cell receptor beta chains below, sequenced in a study of blood T cells in healthy people across ages. The second PCR ran about 6 to 11 cycles with a sample-barcoded 5' primer and J-beta primers. TCRdb analysed the 5' RACE reads with MiXCR anew, one entry per CDR3 protein. The sample lists about 1.1 million distinct CDR3 sequences, 35% to 40% occurring once. Sample: blood. Receptor source: a man aged 18 to 29 in good health.

This clonotype was observed a handful of times. J is TRBJ1-2 and V is TRBV11-1; 8 nucleotides align to TRBD1. Germline V gene lookup returns CDR1 SGHAT and CDR2 FQDESV (reference sequence). The V gene end was trimmed by 5 bases and the J gene end by 7 bases; junction bases not matched to a gene: 15. The CDR3 covers 16 residues. The CDR3 DNA reads TGTGCCAGCAGCGGAGCCCAGGACAGGGATGGTATTGGCTACACCTTC. Translation gives CASSGAQDRDGIGYTF.

The J gene is TRBJ1-5, the V gene TRBV20-1, with 11 bases fitting TRBD1. The trim removed 3 bases at V and 6 bases at J, leaving 4 bases unmatched. This CDR3 region has 14 residues. Germline V CDR1 and CDR2: DFQATT, SNEGSKA (reference sequence). CDR3 residues: CSASPGTGGQPQHF. In DNA form, the CDR3 reads TGCAGTGCTAGTCCTGGGACAGGGGGTCAGCCCCAGCATTTT.

The chain recombines TRBV20-1 with TRBJ2-4; the D gene could be TRBD1 or TRBD2 (5 bases each). CDR3 length: 14 amino acids. With 3 bases removed from V and 0 bases from J, the gap between germline ends came to 9 bases. Germline-derived CDR1 and CDR2 are DFQATT and SNEGSKA (reference sequence). CDR3 in amino acids: CSARRDLAKNIQYF. DNA for the CDR3: TGCAGTGCTAGGAGGGACCTAGCCAAAAACATTCAGTACTTC.

This clonotype appeared a few times. The chain couples TRBV7-2 to TRBJ1-1; weak D call: TRBD1 (6 bases). The CDR3 is 19 residues long. The V end lost 2 bases, the J end lost 2 bases, and 24 bases lay between the germline ends. Germline V lookup: CDR1 SGHTA, CDR2 FQGNSA. As DNA, the CDR3 is TGTGCCAGCAGCTTAAGAGGGGGGGTAGACGTTTCAGTAAACACTGAAGCTTTCTTT. This codes for CASSLRGGVDVSVNTEAFF. Full variable domain (outside the CDR3, taken from reference TRBV7-2 and TRBJ1-1): GAGVSQSPSNKVTEKGKDVELRCDPISGHTALYWYRQSLGQGLEFLIYFQGNSAPDKSGLPSDRFSAERTGGSVSTLTIQRTQQEDSAVYLCASSLRGGVDVSVNTEAFFGQGTRLTVV.

This clonotype was recorded once. This sequence joins TRBV15 and TRBJ2-1; D not resolved. This CDR3 has 12 amino acids. Looked up from germline, CDR1 is LNHNV and CDR2 is YYDKDF (reference sequence). Trimming removed 0 bases at V and 7 bases at J, with 4 bases between. The CDR3 sequence: CATSREMNEQFF. CDR3 nucleotide sequence: TGTGCCACCAGCAGAGAAATGAATGAGCAGTTCTTC.

This clonotype has a handful of counts. The chain joins TRBV7-9 to TRBJ1-1; the D is unclear. The V gene's germline CDR1 is SEHNR and CDR2 FQNEAQ (reference sequence). The CDR3 has 12 residues. Trimming removed 2 bases from V and 11 bases from J, with 12 bases in between. CDR3 DNA sequence: TGTGCCAGCAGCTTAAACCTCAACGGGGCTTTCTTT. Translated, it gives CASSLNLNGAFF.

This clonotype has ten or more counts. This chain uses TRBV14 with TRBJ2-3; D is ambiguous. Trimming cost V 0 bases and J 8 bases, with 12 bases left between them. There are 14 residues in the CDR3. Germline values: CDR1 SGHDN, CDR2 FVKESK. Here the CDR3 DNA reads TGTGCCAGCAGCCAAGAAGGCGACTGGGGTACGCAGTATTTT. Protein sequence: CASSQEGDWGTQYF. The complete variable domain, with remaining parts taken from reference TRBV14 and TRBJ2-3, reads EAGVTQFPSHSVIEKGQTVTLRCDPISGHDNLYWYRRVMGKEIKFLLHFVKESKQDESGMPNNRFLAERTGGTYSTLKVQPAELEDSGVYFCASSQEGDWGTQYFGPGTRLTVL.

This clonotype was seen more than once but under ten times. The chain has TRBV27 and TRBJ1-1, with no clear D. Germline-derived CDR1 and CDR2 are MNHEY and SMNVEV (reference sequence). V was cut by 3 bases and J by 5 bases, with 19 bases left in between. The CDR3 length is 16 residues. The CDR3 spells CASSLLVGARGTEAFF. CDR3 sequence (DNA): TGTGCCAGCAGTTTGTTGGTAGGAGCCCGTGGGACTGAAGCTTTCTTT.

This clonotype has just a few counts. The chain joins TRBV20-1 to TRBJ2-7; D may be TRBD1 (6 bases). Germline lookup yields CDR1 DFQATT and CDR2 SNEGSKA (reference sequence). This CDR3 spans 15 amino acids. Trimming removed 6 bases at V and 3 bases at J, with 21 bases between. In DNA, the CDR3 is TGCAGTGCAGAGGCACGGGAAAAGGGGGACTACGAGCAGTACTTC. Amino acids: CSAEAREKGDYEQYF.

A single count supports this clonotype. This rearrangement joins TRBV27 to TRBJ2-3; 9 positions match TRBD2. The CDR3 contains 17 residues. J lost 1 base, V lost 3 bases, and 8 bases had no gene match. From germline, CDR1 is MNHEY and CDR2 SMNVEV (reference sequence). CDR3 DNA sequence: TGTGCCAGCAGTTTCGGGCTAGCGGGGTATGGCACAGATACGCAGTATTTT. Its translation is CASSFGLAGYGTDTQYF.

This clonotype was seen a handful of times. Here the CDR3 DNA reads TGTGCCAGCAGCTTATACGCGCCGAACACTGAAGCTTTCTTT. This sequence encodes CASSLYAPNTEAFF. The rearrangement joins TRBV7-2 to TRBJ1-1; D remains unclear. The CDR3 contains 14 residues. V was clipped by 2 bases and J by 1 base, with 8 bases between them. Looked up from germline, CDR1 is SGHTA and CDR2 is FQGNSA.

The chain joins TRBV3-1 to TRBJ1-1; a possible D gene is TRBD1 (6 bases). CDR3 length: 14 residues. In germline, CDR1 is LGHDT, CDR2 YNNKEL (reference sequence). With 0 bases removed from V and 6 bases from J, the gap between germline ends came to 11 bases. In DNA, the CDR3 is TGTGCCAGCAGCCAAGATGACAAGGGGGCTGAAGCTTTCTTT. Protein product: CASSQDDKGAEAFF.

This clonotype was picked up a small number of times. Compared with germline, one end of the junction differs, possibly owing to a read error. The chain is built from TRBV29-1 and TRBJ1-4; TRBD1 matches 10 bases. The length of the CDR3 is 16 residues. CDR1 is SQVTM, CDR2 ANQGSEA, per germline. The CDR3 is CSVESLRTGGDEKPFF. The CDR3 region has the DNA TGCAGCGTTGAATCCCTCCGGACAGGGGGTGATGAAAAACCGTTTTTT.

This chain links TRBV21-1 with TRBJ2-7; TRBD1 is the table's D call, not checked against the DNA. TRBV21-1 is assigned pseudogene status. CDR3 length: 15 residues. The DNA of the CDR3 is TGTGCCAGCAGCAGGGACCATAGATCCTACTACGAGCAGTACTTC. It specifies CASSRDHRSYYEQYF.

The chain carries TRBV20-1 and TRBJ1-4; D is uncertain. Trimming took off 3 bases at V and 6 bases at J, with 14 bases between the two ends. The CDR3 is made up of 14 amino acids. Germline V gene lookup returns CDR1 DFQATT and CDR2 SNEGSKA (reference sequence). The CDR3 coding sequence is TGCAGTGCTAGCCTAGGTGGGAGATATGAAAAACTGTTTTTT. Its protein is CSASLGGRYEKLFF.

This clonotype was picked up one time. V is TRBV7-2 and J is TRBJ1-2; unclear D gene. The germline V gene encodes CDR1 SGHTA and CDR2 FQGNSA. Trimming took 2 bases from V and 7 from J, leaving 5 bases between them. The CDR3 sequence is 11 residues long. CDR3 region: CASSLLRGYTF. CDR3 coding DNA: TGTGCCAGCAGCTTACTACGTGGCTACACCTTC.

This chain joins TRBV28 and TRBJ1-1; D is possibly TRBD1 (5 bases). V was cut by 7 bases and J by 6 bases, with 21 bases left in between. Per the germline V gene, CDR1 is MDHEN and CDR2 is SYDVKM. This CDR3 comprises 15 residues. The CDR3 sequence: CASTPQGPGLPEAFF. The CDR3 region has the DNA TGTGCCAGCACCCCTCAGGGTCCCGGGCTACCTGAAGCTTTCTTT.

CDR3 in DNA: TGTGCCAGCAGCTTAGATGACAGGGTGGTTTCAGATACGCAGTATTTT. Translating gives CASSLDDRVVSDTQYF. The chain carries TRBV11-1 and TRBJ2-3, with 7 bases that match TRBD1. The CDR3 contains 16 residues. CDR1 is SGHAT, CDR2 FQDESV, per germline (reference sequence). J gave up 4 bases and V 1 base, and 8 bases lay outside the gene matches.

The chain carries TRBV7-2 and TRBJ1-2; D uncertain. Germline V lookup: CDR1 SGHTA, CDR2 FQGNSA. The CDR3 has 14 residues. The V end lost 2 bases, the J end lost 2 bases, and 9 bases lay between the germline ends. Here the CDR3 reads CASSLLAENYGYTF. CDR3 nucleotides: TGTGCCAGCAGCTTATTGGCAGAGAACTATGGCTACACCTTC.

This clonotype was counted at least ten times. The chain joins TRBV29-1 to TRBJ2-7; no clear D gene. Germline V CDR1 and CDR2: SQVTM, ANQGSEA. The CDR3 has 11 residues. V lost 7 bases to trimming and J lost 5 bases, with 12 bases between them. DNA of the CDR3: TGCAGCGGGCGGACGTCCGACGAGCAGTACTTC. Encoded protein: CSGRTSDEQYF.